This T cell receptor (beta chain) was sequenced for a study of T cell responses to AZD1222 COVID-19 vaccine (dated by TCRdb to about 2021). As for the study more broadly: AZD1222 recipients given second doses at about 4 weeks or at about 12 weeks were pooled, since spike-specific TCR depth and breadth were not found to differ between the two schedules. TCR sequencing covered some 240 trial participants: 200 to 210 given two doses of AZD1222 and around 25 given two doses of MenACWY control vaccine. Enrollment into the trials was organized by age into subgroups of 18-55, 56-69 and 70-plus years, and those subgroups contained roughly 150, 30 and 60 TCR-sequenced participants, respectively.

Sample time point, as interpreted from the label and publication: baseline before first vaccination. Vaccinee samples came from UK trials COV001 and COV002, including a single-blind randomized controlled phase 2/3 trial of AZD1222 (ChAdOx1 nCoV-19) in healthy adults. For TCRbeta chain sequencing, PBMC samples were collected from trial participants at day 0 and at day 28 after the second dose. What the authors observed across the whole study: In the small 56-69-year group, the increase in depth fell short of significance, most likely because of low power. Participants were mostly white British, with more females than males. The authors suggested clonal diversity may have been underestimated. CD4 TCRs associated with the vaccine covered the entire spike protein, and the dominant responses were in regions 160-218 and 743-854. Because no day 14 peak-response samples were available, the repertoires could be characterized only after the peak T cell response. A significant rise in spike-specific TCR breadth and depth was observed after two AZD1222 doses relative to day 0 and relative to MenACWY recipients. Only five to seven AZD1222 recipients were SARS-CoV-2 seropositive at baseline, limiting conclusions about previously exposed vaccinees. Epitopes outside the regions mutated in the B.1.351 and B.1.1.7 variants were reportedly recognized by nearly half of the unique spike-specific TCRs.

Comment on this clone: Its antigen has not been determined. No much larger clonotype is one base removed from it; base qualities were not supplied.

The CDR3 regions of human TCRbeta chains were analyzed by immunosequencing. The authors processed their data as follows. TCRs in the repertoires were compared against a reference library of SARS-CoV-2-specific TCRs that had been generated with the MIRA antigen-specificity platform. Breadth was defined as the fraction of unique TCRs that were SARS-CoV-2-associated, and depth was defined as the fraction of total T cells that were SARS-CoV-2-associated. Using the MIRA data, each spike-specific TCR was mapped to the spike region that the TCR reacts to and placed in a CD4 or CD8 class. Log10-transformed breadth and depth values were compared by one-way ANOVA with Sidak's multiple comparisons tests. Imported from immuneACCESS, the table was reduced by TCRdb to in-frame sequences with V and J called. These copies leave out some clones; in studies compared against another copy, an unresolved V gene accounts for under half, and the cause of the remainder is not known. Clonal size and the V and J genes are those of that table, whereas D and trimming came from the DNA. This sample holds more than 100,000 clones; roughly 84% were observed only once. The ten largest clones take up roughly 9.8% of the sample.

At the junction V is shortened by 6 bases and J by 4 bases; bases outside the gene matches: 0. From its cysteine to its phenylalanine, the CDR3 spans 13 amino acids. Solely the CDR3 DNA is kept, with 39 bases framed from the first base. Via the germline V gene, CDR1 is MDHEN and CDR2 SYDVKM. The rearrangement combines TRBV28 with TRBJ1-5; TRBD1 matches 10 bases in the middle. The receptor was isolated from an adult in good health. The specimen comprised peripheral blood, sampled on day 0 of AZD1222 vaccination. The DNA is TGTGCCAGCAGGGGACAGGGGAATCAGCCCCAGCATTTT. Protein translation: CASRGQGNQPQHF.